The rows below give T cell receptor beta chains drawn from one sample of a study of blood T cell repertoires in COVID-19. TCRdb keeps only in-frame clones here, not all; method: immunoSEQ multiplex PCR. This sample has about 74,000 clones; roughly 88% occur once, and the top ten carry about 4.4%. Sequenced: peripheral blood. The receptors were sampled from a woman aged 80 or older with acute or convalescent COVID-19. CDR3s include the opening cysteine and the closing phenylalanine or tryptophan. The D gene is left open where the match is weak. Only part of the rows carry a size: once, few, many, or a class if the clone is expanded.

CDR3 length	V gene	clone size	J gene	D gene	CDR3 DNA	CDR3 protein
13	TRBV6-6	NA	TRBJ2-7	NA	TGTGCCAGCAGTAAACAGGTTACCTACGAGCAGTACTTC	CASSKQVTYEQYF
15	TRBV19	NA	TRBJ2-1	TRBD1	TGTGCCAGTAGTATAGCGCAGGGGGCTACTTTTGAGCAGTTCTTC	CASSIAQGATFEQFF
15	TRBV7-9	NA	TRBJ1-2	TRBD1	TGTGCCAGCAGCCCCGAGGACAGGGTACTTTATGGCTACACCTTC	CASSPEDRVLYGYTF
13	TRBV30	NA	TRBJ1-5	NA	TGTGCCTGGGGTGGGAGGGGGGATCAGCCCCAGCATTTT	CAWGGRGDQPQHF
14	TRBV29-1	NA	TRBJ1-2	NA	TGCAGCGTTGAGTCCACAGGGTCTAACTATGGCTACACCTTC	CSVESTGSNYGYTF
17	TRBV11-3	few	TRBJ2-1	TRBD2	TGTGCCAGCAGCGGGACTAGCGGGAGGGCCGACAGCGATGAGCAGTTCTTC	CASSGTSGRADSDEQFF
15	TRBV5-5	NA	TRBJ2-7	NA	TGTGCCAGCAGCCGGATGGCTAGCGAGCTTTACGAGCAGTACTTC	CASSRMASELYEQYF
14	TRBV29-1	NA	TRBJ1-1	TRBD1	TGCAGCGTCACAGACAGGGCAATGAACACTGAAGCTTTCTTT	CSVTDRAMNTEAFF
15	TRBV7-2	NA	TRBJ2-1	TRBD1	TGTGCCAGCGCCTCACAAGGGGGCGCGTGGAATGAGCAGTTCTTC	CASASQGGAWNEQFF
17	TRBV19	NA	TRBJ1-1	TRBD1	TGTGCCAGTAGTCAATCCCAAGGACAGGGAATGAACACTGAAGCTTTCTTT	CASSQSQGQGMNTEAFF
16	TRBV7-6	NA	TRBJ2-2	NA	TGTGCCAGCAGCTTAGAATTGTCAGTAAACACCGGGGAGCTGTTTTTT	CASSLELSVNTGELFF
13	TRBV4-1	NA	TRBJ2-1	NA	TGCGCCAGCAGCCAAGATGGGGCAGATGAGCAGTTCTTC	CASSQDGADEQFF
15	TRBV4-2	NA	TRBJ2-1	NA	TGTGCCAGCAGCCCCTCTGCGGGACTCAACAATGAGCAGTTCTTC	CASSPSAGLNNEQFF
14	TRBV7-9	NA	TRBJ1-4	NA	TGTGCCAGCAAGGTTGACGGGACTAATGAAAAACTGTTTTTT	CASKVDGTNEKLFF
13	TRBV6-5	NA	TRBJ1-1	NA	TGTGCCAGCAAGAGGGCACCGAACACTGAAGCTTTCTTT	CASKRAPNTEAFF
15	TRBV5-1	NA	TRBJ2-7	TRBD2	TGCGCCAGCAGCTTGGAGGCGGGAGGGGTCGACGAGCAGTACTTC	CASSLEAGGVDEQYF
13	TRBV12-3/TRBV12-4	once	TRBJ1-1	TRBD1	TGTGCCAGCAGCCCGACAGGGTTCGCTGAAGCTTTCTTT	CASSPTGFAEAFF
15	TRBV30	NA	TRBJ1-1	TRBD1	TGTGCCTGGAGACCGCGCAGGGGGCGTGCTGCTGAAGCTTTCTTT	CAWRPRRGRAAEAFF
17	TRBV4-1	NA	TRBJ2-4	TRBD2	TGCGCCAGCAGCCAAGGGGAGCTAGCGGGAGCCAAAAACATTCAGTACTTC	CASSQGELAGAKNIQYF
15	TRBV19	NA	TRBJ2-7	TRBD2	TGTGCCAGTACCCCGGGGGGGACCCGCACCTACGAGCAGTACTTC	CASTPGGTRTYEQYF
15	TRBV28	NA	TRBJ1-1	NA	TGTGCCAGCAGTACCAGGGGAGCCGGCGACACTGAAGCTTTCTTT	CASSTRGAGDTEAFF
16	TRBV5-4	NA	TRBJ2-7	TRBD2	TGTGCCAGCAGCTCCGACCCGGGACTAGCGGCCTACGAGCAGTACTTC	CASSSDPGLAAYEQYF
14	TRBV28	NA	TRBJ1-5	NA	TGTGCCAGCAGCAGAACAGGGAACAATCAGCCCCAGCATTTT	CASSRTGNNQPQHF
15	TRBV27	NA	TRBJ2-7	NA	TGTGCCAGCAGTTTATCTACTAGCAGAGCCTACGAGCAGTACTTC	CASSLSTSRAYEQYF
13	TRBV12-3/TRBV12-4	NA	TRBJ2-7	NA	TGTGCCAGCAGTTTAGCGGGAGTGTACGAGCAGTACTTC	CASSLAGVYEQYF
15	TRBV6-1	NA	TRBJ2-2	NA	TGTGCCAGCAGTGAAGTGGCGGGATTAACCGGGGAGCTGTTTTTT	CASSEVAGLTGELFF
16	TRBV9	once	TRBJ1-1	NA	TGTGCCAGCAGCGTAGTCCCGGGCCAGGGGAACACTGAAGCTTTCTTT	CASSVVPGQGNTEAFF
15	TRBV2	once	TRBJ2-1	NA	TGTGCCAGCAGTCAGGGAACTAGCCTCTACAATGAGCAGTTCTTC	CASSQGTSLYNEQFF
16	TRBV5-1	once	TRBJ2-1	NA	TGCGCCAGCAGCTTGGCCCCTCGGGGGGCGGGCAATGAGCAGTTCTTC	CASSLAPRGAGNEQFF
15	TRBV5-1	NA	TRBJ2-3	TRBD2	TGCGCCAGCAGCCTAGCGGGGGCCCGCACAGATACGCAGTATTTT	CASSLAGARTDTQYF
18	TRBV14	few	TRBJ1-2	TRBD1	TGTGCCAGCAGCCCACGTTCATTACAGGGGGCCAGGAACTATGGCTACACCTTC	CASSPRSLQGARNYGYTF
13	TRBV7-3	NA	TRBJ2-5	NA	TGTGCCAGCAGCCTGCTAGCCCAAGAGACCCAGTACTTC	CASSLLAQETQYF